This T cell receptor beta chain came from a study of blood T cell repertoires in COVID-19. About the research overall: The United States, Italy and Spain provided the acute and convalescent COVID-19 samples. Nucleic acid was either cDNA or gDNA, and it came from T cells, B-cell-depleted T cells, or PBMCs.

Original analysis: Nucleated cell number was recorded as an estimate derived from reference gene primer amplification. Clones were sequenced by immunoSEQ multiplex PCR, and TCRdb holds only the in-frame ones, with some missing. V and J calls and clone size are those listed in that table; D and trimming were worked out from the DNA. The sample has 55,000 to 85,000 clones, roughly 85% seen once. In this sample, this clone turned up a few times. Germline V gene sequence: CDR1 SQVTM, CDR2 ANQGSEA. The CDR3 covers 13 residues. Trimming took 2 bases from V and 1 from J, leaving 8 bases between them. The source of this sequence is a man between 60 and 70 years old with active or convalescent COVID-19. The specimen sequenced was peripheral blood. V usage is TRBV29-1 and J usage is TRBJ1-1; D gene ambiguous. CDR3 region: CSVESTRNTEAFF. The CDR3 nucleotides are TGCAGCGTTGAAAGTACAAGGAACACTGAAGCTTTCTTT.